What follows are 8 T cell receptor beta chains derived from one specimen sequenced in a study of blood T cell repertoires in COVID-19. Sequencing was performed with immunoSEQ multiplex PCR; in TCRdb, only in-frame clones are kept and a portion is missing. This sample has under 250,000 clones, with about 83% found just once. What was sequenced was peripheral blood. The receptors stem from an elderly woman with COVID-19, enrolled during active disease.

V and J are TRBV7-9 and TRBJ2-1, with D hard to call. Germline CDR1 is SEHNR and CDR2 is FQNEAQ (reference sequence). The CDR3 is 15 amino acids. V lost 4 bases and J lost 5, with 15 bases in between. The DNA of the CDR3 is TGTGCCAGCAGCTCGGGTGGGTTCCCTAACAATGAGCAGTTCTTC. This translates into CASSSGGFPNNEQFF.

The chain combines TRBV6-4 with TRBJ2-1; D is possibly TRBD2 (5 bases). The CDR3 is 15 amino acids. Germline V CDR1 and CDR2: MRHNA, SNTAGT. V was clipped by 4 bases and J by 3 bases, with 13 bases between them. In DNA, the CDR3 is TGTGCCAGCAGTGTGACACACGGGGTCTACAATGAGCAGTTCTTC. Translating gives CASSVTHGVYNEQFF.

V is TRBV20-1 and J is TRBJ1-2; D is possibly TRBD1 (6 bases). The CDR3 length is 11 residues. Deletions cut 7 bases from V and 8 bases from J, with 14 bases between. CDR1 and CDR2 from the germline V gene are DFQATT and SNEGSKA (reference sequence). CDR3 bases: TGCAGTGGGGGGCTGCTAGAGGGCTACACCTTC. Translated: CSGGLLEGYTF.

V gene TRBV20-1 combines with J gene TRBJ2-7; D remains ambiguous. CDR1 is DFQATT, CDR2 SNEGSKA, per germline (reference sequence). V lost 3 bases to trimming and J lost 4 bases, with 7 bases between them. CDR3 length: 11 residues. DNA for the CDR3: TGCAGTGCTAGGCGGATTTACGAGCAGTACTTC. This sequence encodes CSARRIYEQYF.

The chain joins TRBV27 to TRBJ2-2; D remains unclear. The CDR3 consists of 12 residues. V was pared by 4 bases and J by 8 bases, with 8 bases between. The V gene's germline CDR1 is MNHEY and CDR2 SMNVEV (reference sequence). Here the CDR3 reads CASSSIGGELFF. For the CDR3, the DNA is TGTGCCAGCAGTTCCATCGGGGGGGAGCTGTTTTTT.

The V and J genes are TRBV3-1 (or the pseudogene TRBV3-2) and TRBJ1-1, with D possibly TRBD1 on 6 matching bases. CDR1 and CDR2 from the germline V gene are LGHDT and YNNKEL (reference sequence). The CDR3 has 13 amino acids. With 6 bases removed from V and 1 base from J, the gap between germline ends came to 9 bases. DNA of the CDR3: TGTGCCAGCAGACCACAGGGGAACACTGAAGCTTTCTTT. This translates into CASRPQGNTEAFF.

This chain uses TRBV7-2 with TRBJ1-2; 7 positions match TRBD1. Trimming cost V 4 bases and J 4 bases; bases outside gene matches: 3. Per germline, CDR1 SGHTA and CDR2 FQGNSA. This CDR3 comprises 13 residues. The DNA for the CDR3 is TGTGCCAGCAGCTCTTCAGGGGGCTATGGCTACACCTTC. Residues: CASSSSGGYGYTF.

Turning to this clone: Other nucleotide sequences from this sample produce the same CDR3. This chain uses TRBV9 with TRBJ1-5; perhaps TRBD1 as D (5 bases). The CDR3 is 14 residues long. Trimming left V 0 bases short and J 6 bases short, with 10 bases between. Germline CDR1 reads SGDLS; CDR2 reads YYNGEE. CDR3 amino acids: CASSVGREGQPQHF. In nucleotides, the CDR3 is TGTGCCAGCAGCGTAGGCAGGGAGGGTCAGCCCCAGCATTTT.